The following is a T cell receptor (beta chain) sequence with its context. This clone has just a few counts. Its antigen remains undetermined. No qualities accompany the bases; no much larger clone lies one base away. TCRbeta CDR3 regions were amplified from genomic DNA using the immunoSEQ Assay, a bias-controlled multiplex PCR. The study's own analysis went as follows. The number of nucleated cells in each sample was estimated from the amplification of reference gene primers within the assay. To quantify the absolute abundance of each unique TCRbeta CDR3 rearrangement, sequence reads were collapsed and filtered. For each sample, productive Simpson clonality was calculated as the square root of Simpson's diversity index over productive rearrangements. The table comes from immuneACCESS by way of TCRdb, which keeps in-frame sequences with V and J called. Part of the clones is missing from these tables; in studies checked, under half for an unresolved V gene and the rest for unknown reasons. V and J calls and clone size are given by that table; D and trimming were obtained from the DNA. The sample table holds about 370,000 clones, of which over 75% were seen once. The ten largest clonotypes hold approximately 1% of the sample.

CDR1 and CDR2 (SNHLY, FYNNEI) derive from the germline V gene. The CDR3 measures 15 amino acids from cysteine to phenylalanine. The only DNA kept is the CDR3, 45 bases in frame from the first base. V loses 1 base of germline sequence and J loses 4 bases, and the interval between the two ends is 13 bases. Participants in the prospective study were enrolled through a virtual design, were aged roughly 18 to 100 years, and lived in roughly 24 United States geographic areas. In the prospective study, cohorts were assigned on the basis of participant-reported clinical history obtained from a screening survey and a study questionnaire. ImmuneRACE Cohort 3 recovered participants were defined by two consecutive negative NP/OP PCR tests, healthcare professional clearance, or symptom resolution. Each participant in the prospective study had whole blood, serum and a nasopharyngeal or oropharyngeal swab collected by mobile phlebotomists. Participants in the prospective study had the option to provide additional blood draws and questionnaires over a roughly two-month period. Blood samples from the prospective study were shipped frozen or at room temperature prior to DNA extraction.

This sample was included in a study of blood T cell repertoires in COVID-19 (dated by TCRdb to 2018 to 2020). For the wider study: Collaborator samples came from the United States, Italy and Spain and covered acute and convalescent phases of COVID-19. The prospective study material was composed of cDNA or gDNA derived from T cells, B-cell-depleted T cells, or PBMCs. Subjects who had been exposed to COVID-19, were actively infected with it, or had recovered from it provided the deeply sampled blood TCRbeta repertoires that made up the dataset. The repertoires were released in a freely available public database meant as a resource for research on the immune response to SARS-CoV-2. The samples were drawn from the first 160 participants of the ongoing ImmuneRACE study and from some 1,300 subjects provided by 6 global collaborators. Sample metadata almost always included a de-identified subject ID, COVID-19 status, age in years and sex. Where HLA class I and class II types were available, the types were taken from metadata supplied by the sample provider, not from assay-based typing. Broader findings and caveats from the paper: The amount of clinical and demographic metadata varied by source and participant and was provided uncurated.

Sequencing was performed on PBMCs or T cells enriched from blood (not recorded which). Here the chain combines TRBV2 and TRBJ1-2; a tentative D match to TRBD1 spans 6 bases. This clonotype originated in a man between 18 and 29 years old who had recovered from COVID-19. In nucleotide form, the sequence is TGTGCCAGCAGTGAAGAAGGGGGAGTATTCTATGGCTACACCTTC. Its amino acids are CASSEEGGVFYGYTF. With all but the CDR3 taken from the reference TRBV2 and TRBJ1-2 genes, the full variable domain is: EPEVTQTPSHQVTQMGQEVILRCVPISNHLYFYWYRQILGQKVEFLVSFYNNEISEKSEIFDDQFSVERPDGSNFTLKIRSTKLEDSAMYFCASSEEGGVFYGYTFGSGTRLTVV.